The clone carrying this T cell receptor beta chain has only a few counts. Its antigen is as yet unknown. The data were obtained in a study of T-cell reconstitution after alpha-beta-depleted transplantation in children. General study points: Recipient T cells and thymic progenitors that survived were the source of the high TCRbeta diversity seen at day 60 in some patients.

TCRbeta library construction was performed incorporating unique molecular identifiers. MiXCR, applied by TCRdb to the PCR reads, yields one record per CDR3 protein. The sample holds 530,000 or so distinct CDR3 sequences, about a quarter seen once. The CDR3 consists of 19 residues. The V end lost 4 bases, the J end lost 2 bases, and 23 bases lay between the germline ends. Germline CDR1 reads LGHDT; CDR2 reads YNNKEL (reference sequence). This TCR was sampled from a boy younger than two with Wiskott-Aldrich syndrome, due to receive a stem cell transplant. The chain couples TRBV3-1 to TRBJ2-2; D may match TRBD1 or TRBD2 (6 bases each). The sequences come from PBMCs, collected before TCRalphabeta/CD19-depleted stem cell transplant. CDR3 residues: CASSRLGGRGALNTGELFF. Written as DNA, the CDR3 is TGTGCCAGCAGCCGTCTTGGGGGGCGCGGGGCACTTAACACCGGGGAGCTGTTTTTT.